This T cell receptor beta chain was recorded in a study of T-cell memory formation after mild COVID-19. Study observations and caveats: CD4/CD8 balance characterized clones contracting day 15 to 85, and CD4+ skew characterized later expanders. CD8+ contracting clones occupied EMRA, while CD4+ ones occupied mainly CM and EM.

Germline lookup yields CDR1 DFQATT and CDR2 SNEGSKA (reference sequence). The ends were cut back, 5 bases at V and 2 bases at J, with 11 bases in the middle. CDR3 length: 13 amino acids. From the 5' RACE reads, TCRdb called clonotypes with MiXCR, one entry per CDR3 protein. The sample holds roughly 100,000 distinct CDR3 sequences, 9.5% to 15% seen once. This clonotype has more than one count but fewer than ten. Its antigen is currently unknown. The source of this sequence is an adult woman who had mild COVID-19 (a few samples of this study predate the infection). Cell type and time point are not known. The sequenced sample consisted of PBMCs or a T cell subset sorted from them (not recorded which). The chain combines TRBV20-1 with TRBJ2-3; a weak D match, TRBD2 (6 bases). The CDR3 loop is CSARLVNTDTQYF. The CDR3 DNA is TGCAGTGCTCGACTAGTAAACACAGATACGCAGTATTTT.